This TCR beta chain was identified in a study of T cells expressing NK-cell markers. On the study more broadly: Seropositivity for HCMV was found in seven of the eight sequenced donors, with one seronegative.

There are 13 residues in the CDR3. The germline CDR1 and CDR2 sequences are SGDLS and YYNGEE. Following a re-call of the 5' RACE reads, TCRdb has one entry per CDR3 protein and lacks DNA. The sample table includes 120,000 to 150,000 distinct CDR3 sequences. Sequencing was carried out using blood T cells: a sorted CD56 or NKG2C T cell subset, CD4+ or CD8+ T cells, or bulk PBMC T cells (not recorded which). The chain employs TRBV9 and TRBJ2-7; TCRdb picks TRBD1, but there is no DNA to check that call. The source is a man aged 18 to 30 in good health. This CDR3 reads CASSVEGPNEQYF.